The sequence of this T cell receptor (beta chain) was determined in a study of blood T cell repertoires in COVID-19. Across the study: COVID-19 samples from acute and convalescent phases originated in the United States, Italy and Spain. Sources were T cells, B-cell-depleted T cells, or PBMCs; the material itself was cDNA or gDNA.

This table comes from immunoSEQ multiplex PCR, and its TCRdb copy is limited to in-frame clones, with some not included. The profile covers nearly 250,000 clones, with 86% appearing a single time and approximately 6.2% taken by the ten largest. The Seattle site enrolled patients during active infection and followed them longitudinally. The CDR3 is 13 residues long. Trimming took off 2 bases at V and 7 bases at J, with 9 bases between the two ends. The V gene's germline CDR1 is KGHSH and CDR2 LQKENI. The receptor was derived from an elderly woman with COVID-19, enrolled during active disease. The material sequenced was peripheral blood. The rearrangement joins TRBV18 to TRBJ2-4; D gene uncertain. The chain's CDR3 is CASSPSSDNIQYF. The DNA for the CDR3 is TGTGCCAGCTCACCAAGTTCAGATAACATTCAGTACTTC.